The following is a TCR beta chain sequence with its context. This clonotype is assessed as large (0.1 to 1%). One base away there is no much larger clone; base qualities are not given. V is trimmed back by 3 bases and J by 1 base, and the junction contains 5 bases that no gene match accounts for. The germline V gene (reference sequence) supplies CDR1 SGHNT and CDR2 YYREEE. CDR3 length: 17 amino acids, cysteine to phenylalanine. CDR3 DNA is the only sequence kept; it has 51 bases, read in frame from the first base. The library was obtained by 5' RACE. Before sequencing, the TCRbeta libraries were pooled in amounts proportional to the number of cells sorted for each library. RNAzol RT was used to extract total RNA from the sorted cells, and cDNA was then synthesized using an oligo(dT) primer together with a template-switching oligo. Using Kapa HiFi, PCR amplified the TCRbeta V-CDR3-J region between a SMARTer oligo primer and a TCRbeta constant-region primer. Illumina adaptors and sample-specific index barcodes were added in a second PCR, followed by HighPrep bead cleanup and Bioanalyzer confirmation of a band of roughly 650 bp. Libraries were sequenced on an Illumina MiSeq with 2x151 bp paired-end reads. The source study handled its data this way. An in-house Java program demultiplexed the reads, while MiXCR assigned TCRbeta annotations and counted clonotypes. Repertoire overlap was assessed with Morisita-Horn indices from the R package vegan, and UPGMA clustering and Circos plots of recurring clonotypes were generated. Shannon diversity and richness were normalized to the highest possible value given the input cell numbers, yielding values from 0 to 1. CDR3beta sequences were aligned using MUSCLE, distances were calculated using SeqinR, and multidimensional scaling was plotted in R. TCRdb applied fastp at Q25 and MiXCR to the public reads, then kept only in-frame beta chains. When rows share a CDR3 protein, they turn into one entry using the most common DNA and genes. These V and J calls are TCRdb output, not the study's own analysis. Recorded for this sample are 250 to 350 distinct CDR3 sequences; roughly 2.2% of them occurred a single time. The ten largest make up around 26% of the sample.

This sample was included in a study of Japanese encephalitis immunity and Zika vaccine responses (dated by TCRdb to the early 2020s). About the full investigation: Three 5.0 ug doses of alum-adjuvanted ZPIV were administered to included participants at weeks 0, 4 and 28. Over 9 participants were given two doses of JEV vaccine (IXIARO) 28 days apart, two to three months before the first ZPIV dose. Roughly 12 participants received one dose of YFV vaccine (YF-VAX) before ZPIV, and nine or ten participants were flavivirus-naive. More than 5 representative participants from each pre-vaccination group were selected for TCR sequencing, using samples from week 0 (after pre-vaccination and before ZPIV) and week 52. TCR repertoires from three flavivirus-naive individuals were also analyzed at weeks 2, 6 and 52 after the start of ZPIV vaccination. The stimulations used peptide pools from ZIKV structural proteins divided into flavivirus-conserved and non-conserved sets, or JEV or YFV peptides that matched the pre-vaccination. ZIKV peptides were 15-mers overlapping by 11 residues, selected for NetMHCpan/NetMHCII-predicted epitopes with affinity below 50 nM. The study tested whether prior Japanese encephalitis virus (JEV) or yellow fever virus (YFV) vaccination shaped CD4 T cell responses to the Zika vaccine. Broad study findings and their caveats: Samples grouped by participant and showed no similarity between individuals, suggesting that no public TCRs were detected. Peptide-pool deconvolution was not performed because of sample size limitations, and consequently the individual peptides driving cross-reactive responses were not identified. The analysis was restricted to a subset of trial participants with three doses and adequate samples, and the entire vaccinated cohort was not analyzed. In JEV-pre-vaccinated donors, the repertoire richness of CD4 T cells responding to conserved ZIKV epitopes decreased significantly after ZPIV. CD8 T cell responses to ZIKV peptide pools were of very low magnitude and seen in only a few individuals. Higher repertoire similarity across time-points and stimulations was observed in JEV-pre-vaccinated donors than in YFV-pre-vaccinated donors, indicating that more clonotypes were common to ZIKV and JEV stimulation.

PBMCs were stained with CellTrace CFSE and grown for about 6 days in RPMI containing around 7.9% human serum and peptide pools at around 1 ug/mL each. Unfixed proliferating CD4 T cells were sorted on a BD FACSAria as live CD56-CD19-CD16-CD3+CD4+ CFSE-low cells. Enrolled adults were healthy and were found to be seronegative for ZIKV, JEV, YFV, DENV and WNV by microneutralization screening. The samples were taken from a phase 1, double-blinded, randomized, placebo-controlled trial testing an alum-adjuvanted Zika purified-inactivated virus (ZPIV) vaccine. Peripheral blood mononuclear cells were isolated using a standard procedure and then kept frozen in liquid nitrogen until they were used.

This chain joins TRBV5-4 to TRBJ2-2; 11 bases in the junction line up with TRBD2. The material was antigen-activated CD4+ T cells from blood, cultured, obtained during a Zika inactivated vaccine study. This TCR derives from an adult man who received an inactivated Zika virus vaccine. The CDR3 protein: CASSWSGLAENTGELFF. The sequenced DNA: TGTGCCAGCAGCTGGTCGGGACTAGCGGAGAACACCGGGGAGCTGTTTTTT.